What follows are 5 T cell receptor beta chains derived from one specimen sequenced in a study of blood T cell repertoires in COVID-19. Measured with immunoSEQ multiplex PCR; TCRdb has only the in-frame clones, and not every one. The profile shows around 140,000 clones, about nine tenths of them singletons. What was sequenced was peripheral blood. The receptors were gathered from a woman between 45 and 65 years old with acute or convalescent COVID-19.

The CDR3 is CASSFREGDTQYF. CDR3 coding DNA: TGTGCCAGCAGTTTCAGGGAGGGAGATACGCAGTATTTT. The genes are TRBV27 and TRBJ2-3; 7 nucleotides align to TRBD2. This CDR3 spans 13 amino acids. V lost 3 bases, J lost 5 bases, and 2 bases stayed unmatched. The germline V gene encodes CDR1 MNHEY and CDR2 SMNVEV (reference sequence).

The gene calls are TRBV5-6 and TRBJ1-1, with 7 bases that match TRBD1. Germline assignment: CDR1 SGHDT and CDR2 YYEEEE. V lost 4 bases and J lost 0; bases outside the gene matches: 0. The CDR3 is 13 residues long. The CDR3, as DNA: TGTGCCAGCAGCGGGACAGTGAACACTGAAGCTTTCTTT. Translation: CASSGTVNTEAFF.

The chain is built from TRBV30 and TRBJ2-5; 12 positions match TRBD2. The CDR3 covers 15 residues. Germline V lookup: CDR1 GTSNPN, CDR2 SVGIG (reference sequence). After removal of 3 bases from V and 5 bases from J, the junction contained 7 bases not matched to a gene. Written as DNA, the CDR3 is TGTGCCTGGAGCCCACTAGCGGGAGGCTTGGAGACCCAGTACTTC. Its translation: CAWSPLAGGLETQYF.

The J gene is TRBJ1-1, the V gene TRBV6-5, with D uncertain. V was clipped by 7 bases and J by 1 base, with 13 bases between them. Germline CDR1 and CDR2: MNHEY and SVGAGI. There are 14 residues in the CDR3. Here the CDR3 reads CASTLSLSNTEAFF. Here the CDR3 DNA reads TGTGCCAGCACCCTTTCCCTCTCGAACACTGAAGCTTTCTTT.

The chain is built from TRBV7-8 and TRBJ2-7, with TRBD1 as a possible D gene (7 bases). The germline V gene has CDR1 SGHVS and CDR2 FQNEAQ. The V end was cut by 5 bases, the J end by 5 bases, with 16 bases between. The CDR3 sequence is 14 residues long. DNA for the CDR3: TGTGCCAGCAGCGTGGGGCGGGACAGTCACGAGCAGTACTTC. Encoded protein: CASSVGRDSHEQYF.